The rows below give T cell receptor beta chains drawn from one sample of a study of blood T cell repertoires in COVID-19. TCRdb's copy holds only in-frame clones and misses some; the assay was immunoSEQ multiplex PCR. There are roughly 70,000 clones in the sample; about nine tenths occur only once, and 5.5% to 8.5% lies in the top ten. Material for sequencing was peripheral blood. All receptors come from a woman over 75 with active COVID-19. Both conserved end residues are part of each CDR3. D genes are given only for firm matches. Expanded clones get a size class; other rows say once, few or many, or leave the size out.

D: -; size: -; J: TRBJ1-5; V: TRBV29-1; DNA: TGCAGCGTTGGGGGTGGGGGGCAGCCCCAGCATTTT; CDR3: CSVGGGGQPQHF
D: TRBD2; size: -; J: TRBJ2-1; V: TRBV7-3; DNA: TGTGCCAGCAGTTCGAGCAGCCCGGGGGGGAACAATGAGCAGTTCTTC; CDR3: CASSSSSPGGNNEQFF
D: -; size: -; J: TRBJ2-7; V: TRBV18; DNA: TGTGCCAGCTCACCGGGAGTGTCGGACTACGAGCAGTACTTC; CDR3: CASSPGVSDYEQYF
D: -; size: -; J: TRBJ2-1; V: TRBV4-3; DNA: TGCGCCAGCAGCCAAGATCGGGGGAGGAATGAGCAGTTCTTC; CDR3: CASSQDRGRNEQFF
D: TRBD2; size: -; J: TRBJ2-3; V: TRBV4-1; DNA: TGCGCCAGCAGCCTCGGTAGGCGGGGGGGCACAGATACGCAGTATTTT; CDR3: CASSLGRRGGTDTQYF
D: TRBD2; size: once; J: TRBJ2-2; V: TRBV5-1; DNA: TGCGCCAGCAGCGGGCCCCCGGGGGGGCGGAAGCTTACCGGGGAGCTGTTTTTT; CDR3: CASSGPPGGRKLTGELFF
D: -; size: -; J: TRBJ2-2; V: TRBV11-3; DNA: TGTGCCAGCAGCCTTATGAGCACCGGGGAGCTGTTTTTT; CDR3: CASSLMSTGELFF
D: -; size: -; J: TRBJ2-3; V: TRBV18; DNA: TGTGCCAGCTCACCACGCGTAGGAGGGATTGGAGATACGCAGTATTTT; CDR3: CASSPRVGGIGDTQYF
D: -; size: -; J: TRBJ2-7; V: TRBV5-4; DNA: TGTGCCAGCAGCTTGGTGGGGGGATACTACGAGCAGTACTTC; CDR3: CASSLVGGYYEQYF
D: TRBD2; size: once; J: TRBJ2-1; V: TRBV2; DNA: TGTGCCAGCCTGGGACTACCCTACAATGAGCAATTCTTC; CDR3: CASLGLPYNEQFF
D: -; size: -; J: TRBJ1-4; V: TRBV6-6; DNA: TGTGCCAGCAGTCATACCCCCTCCCGCGGGACAACTAATGAAAAACTGTTTTTT; CDR3: CASSHTPSRGTTNEKLFF
D: TRBD2; size: once; J: TRBJ2-1; V: TRBV6-5; DNA: TGTGCCAGCAGTACTCTAGCGGGGGCGGGGGAAGAGCAGTTCTTC; CDR3: CASSTLAGAGEEQFF
D: TRBD2; size: -; J: TRBJ2-3; V: TRBV7-2; DNA: TGTGCCAGCAGCCCCCGGGGACTAGGAGGTCTAAGCACAGATACGCAGTATTTT; CDR3: CASSPRGLGGLSTDTQYF
D: TRBD2; size: -; J: TRBJ2-1; V: TRBV5-1; DNA: TGCGCCAGCAGCTTAGGCGCGGGAGAGTACAATGAGCAGTTCTTC; CDR3: CASSLGAGEYNEQFF
D: -; size: -; J: TRBJ1-2; V: TRBV7-2; DNA: TGTGCCACCGGGGCCTCCAACGGGGGAGCTAACTATGGCTACACCTTC; CDR3: CATGASNGGANYGYTF
D: TRBD1; size: -; J: TRBJ1-2; V: TRBV18; DNA: TGTGCCAGCTCAAGTTCAGGGACAGGCAATAAAAACTATGGCTACACCTTC; CDR3: CASSSSGTGNKNYGYTF
D: TRBD2; size: -; J: TRBJ2-5; V: TRBV4-1; DNA: TGCGCCAGCAGCCAAACCTCGACTAGCGGGTCATACCAAGAGACCCAGTACTTC; CDR3: CASSQTSTSGSYQETQYF
D: -; size: -; J: TRBJ1-2; V: TRBV3-1/TRBV3-2; DNA: TGTGCCAGCAGCCAAGGATCGGGATATGGCTACACCTTC; CDR3: CASSQGSGYGYTF
D: TRBD2; size: many; J: TRBJ2-3; V: TRBV5-5; DNA: TGTGCCAGCACCCACCCGGGGACCTGGGCGGGAGCAGATACGCAGTATTTT; CDR3: CASTHPGTWAGADTQYF
D: TRBD1; size: -; J: TRBJ1-1; V: TRBV7-6; DNA: TGTGCCAGCAGCTTAGGTCCAGGGGGGAACACTGAAGCTTTCTTT; CDR3: CASSLGPGGNTEAFF
D: TRBD1; size: -; J: TRBJ1-6; V: TRBV9; DNA: TGTGCCAGCAGCGGCGGACAGGCGTATTCACCCCTCCACTTT; CDR3: CASSGGQAYSPLHF
D: -; size: -; J: TRBJ2-5; V: TRBV27; DNA: TGTGCCAGCAGTTTATTCACAGGAGACTTGAGAGGCTTGAGGAAGACCCAGTACTTC; CDR3: CASSLFTGDLRGLRKTQYF
D: -; size: -; J: TRBJ1-1; V: TRBV28; DNA: TGTGCCAGCATCCGCGGGGGGAATACTGAAGCTTTCTTT; CDR3: CASIRGGNTEAFF
D: -; size: -; J: TRBJ2-7; V: TRBV7-2; DNA: TGTGCCAGCAGCTCCTATTCGGACAGTTACTACGAGCAGTACTTC; CDR3: CASSSYSDSYYEQYF
D: TRBD2; size: -; J: TRBJ2-1; V: TRBV25-1; DNA: TGTGCCAGCAGTGGGACCCCTTTAGCGGGAGTAAGGGAGCAGTTCTTC; CDR3: CASSGTPLAGVREQFF
D: -; size: -; J: TRBJ2-5; V: TRBV29-1; DNA: TGCAGCGTCGCCCAGACAGGAGCTCGGGGGACCCAGTACTTC; CDR3: CSVAQTGARGTQYF
D: -; size: -; J: TRBJ2-2; V: TRBV4-3; DNA: TGCGCCAGCAGCCAAGATCCCCTCAGCGGGTTCACCGGGGAGCTGTTTTTT; CDR3: CASSQDPLSGFTGELFF
D: -; size: -; J: TRBJ2-4; V: TRBV19; DNA: TGTGCCAGTACCCCTAGAAGGGCACAGGACAAAAACATTCAGTACTTC; CDR3: CASTPRRAQDKNIQYF
D: -; size: -; J: TRBJ1-2; V: TRBV5-1; DNA: TGCGCCAGCAGCTTGGCGCCAGGCAGCTATGGCTACACCTTC; CDR3: CASSLAPGSYGYTF
D: TRBD1; size: -; J: TRBJ2-6; V: TRBV12-5; DNA: TGTGCTAGTGCTTATCCTAAACCTAGGGCAGGGGGTCGCTCTGGGGCCAACGTCCTGACTTTC; CDR3: CASAYPKPRAGGRSGANVLTF
D: TRBD1; size: -; J: TRBJ1-4; V: TRBV2; DNA: TGTGCCAGCAGTGACGCCCCAGGGGGGTACAATGAAAAACTGTTTTTT; CDR3: CASSDAPGGYNEKLFF
D: -; size: once; J: TRBJ2-6; V: TRBV2; DNA: TGTGCCAGCACGGGAGACTCTGGGGCCAACGTCCTGACTTTC; CDR3: CASTGDSGANVLTF
D: -; size: -; J: TRBJ2-1; V: TRBV7-2; DNA: TGTGCCAGCAGCTTATCCTACCTTAATGAGCAGTTCTTC; CDR3: CASSLSYLNEQFF
D: -; size: -; J: TRBJ1-5; V: TRBV5-5; DNA: TGTGCCAGCAGCCCCATGGGTCTTGGCACCAGCGAGCCCCAGCATTTT; CDR3: CASSPMGLGTSEPQHF
D: TRBD2; size: -; J: TRBJ2-5; V: TRBV28; DNA: TGTGCCAGCAGCCCACTCCCCACTAGCGGGGCTTTTATTGGGACCCAGTACTTC; CDR3: CASSPLPTSGAFIGTQYF
D: TRBD1; size: -; J: TRBJ2-3; V: TRBV27; DNA: TGTGCCAGCAGACTTGGACAGGGGCGGGCAGATACGCAGTATTTT; CDR3: CASRLGQGRADTQYF